These T cell receptor beta chains were read from a single sample in a study of immune evolution from preneoplasia to lung adenocarcinoma. Some clones are missing from TCRdb's copy, which holds only in-frame ones; the method was immunoSEQ multiplex PCR. Counted here are more than 4,500 clones, 75% to 90% occurring once; the ten biggest clones make up roughly 3.5%. Sequenced: FFPE minimally invasive lung adenocarcinoma tissue. These receptor sequences come from a person aged 55-80 years with lung adenocarcinoma. The CDR3 runs from the conserved cysteine through the conserved F or W. A D gene is named only where the DNA matches it firmly. Size is omitted from some rows. Given values are once, few, many or a class for expanded clones.

j_call | d_call | clone_size | v_call | cdr3_aa
TRBJ2-5 | TRBD1 | - | TRBV5-5 | CASSRTGQETQYF
TRBJ2-1 | - | few | TRBV28 | CASSLGRNNEQFF
TRBJ2-3 | TRBD2 | - | TRBV6-4 | CASSFSGGAEDTQYF
TRBJ2-1 | - | - | TRBV7-6 | CASSSRGQGTNNEQFF
TRBJ1-4 | - | few | TRBV2 | CASSFVLDEKLFF
TRBJ1-1 | TRBD1 | - | TRBV4-2 | CASSRRQGGTEAFF
TRBJ1-5 | TRBD1 | - | TRBV19 | CASRETGDGQPQHF
TRBJ2-5 | TRBD2 | few | TRBV4-1 | CASSQERAAGVSETQYF
TRBJ2-2 | - | - | TRBV6-5 | CASSYRRGYTGELFF
TRBJ2-7 | - | few | TRBV6-6 | CASSPTFSSYEQYF
TRBJ2-7 | - | once | TRBV4-3 | CASSSRLVSYEQYF
TRBJ1-1 | - | - | TRBV30 | CAWSGPPPGAFF
TRBJ1-4 | TRBD1 | - | TRBV6-1 | CASSGTGRGEKLFF
TRBJ2-7 | - | once | TRBV20-1 | CSASREYEQYF
TRBJ1-5 | TRBD1 | - | TRBV6-6 | CASSPTGTGGDTQHF
TRBJ2-1 | TRBD2 | - | TRBV7-7 | CASSPGLAGVNEQFF
TRBJ2-7 | TRBD2 | few | TRBV4-3 | CASSQGGTSGLSYEQYF
TRBJ2-2 | - | - | TRBV5-1 | CASSPLSGGNTGELFF
TRBJ1-6 | - | few | TRBV6-5 | CASSYNTSPLHF
TRBJ2-1 | TRBD1 | few | TRBV7-9 | CASSADRFLFF
TRBJ2-3 | - | - | TRBV11-2 | CASKPPYTDTQYF
TRBJ2-5 | - | - | TRBV7-2 | CASSLQGGGETQYF
TRBJ2-1 | TRBD2 | - | TRBV9 | CASSVGGLAHEQFF
TRBJ2-1 | - | few | TRBV6-5 | CASRFAGAADNEQFF
TRBJ1-2 | TRBD1 | - | TRBV7-8 | CASSLAGADRGTYGYTF
TRBJ1-5 | - | - | TRBV30 | CAWSDGMGNQPQHF
TRBJ1-3 | - | - | TRBV4-1 | CASSQDQQGVGGNTIYF
TRBJ1-2 | TRBD1 | - | TRBV19 | CASSIGDGQGAYGYTF
TRBJ2-2 | - | - | TRBV30 | CAWSVSRELFF
- | TRBD2 | - | TRBV5-1 | CASTSTSGGAHEQYF
TRBJ2-4 | - | - | TRBV7-2 | CASSLAALAKNIQYF
TRBJ2-7 | - | few | TRBV5-6 | CASSLYGAQRVYEQYF
TRBJ2-7 | TRBD1 | - | TRBV7-3 | CASSLTGGAGYEQYF
TRBJ2-1 | TRBD2 | - | TRBV4-3 | CASSHLGGGYNEQFF
TRBJ2-7 | TRBD1 | - | TRBV5-8 | CASSLGTATYEQYF
TRBJ2-3 | TRBD2 | - | TRBV2 | CASRTLLKTSGSTDTQYF